This T cell receptor beta chain was sequenced during a study of blood T cell repertoires in COVID-19. In the study overall: The analysed material was cDNA or gDNA that came from T cells, B-cell-depleted T cells, or PBMCs.

Authors' analysis steps: Reference gene primer amplification yielded estimated nucleated cell counts. Data came from immunoSEQ multiplex PCR; TCRdb stores just in-frame clones and leaves some out. The D gene and trimming were derived from the DNA, and the V and J assignments and clone size from that table. The data hold tens of thousands of clones, with approximately 85% observed a single time. Unmatched junction bases numbered 8, after V lost 4 bases and J lost 6 bases. This CDR3 has 13 residues. Germline V gene data show CDR1 as GTSNPN and CDR2 as SVGIG (reference sequence). The chain is built from TRBV30 and TRBJ1-1; TRBD1 agrees at 7 bases. Sequencing was done on a sample of peripheral blood. The TCR sequence derives from a human donor in a cohort sampled during active COVID-19. The CDR3 region has the DNA TGTGCCTGGACAAGGACAGGCCCTCCTGAAGCTTTCTTT. Its protein product is CAWTRTGPPEAFF.